These T cell receptor beta chains were read from a single sample in a study of shared clonotypes between healthy human individuals. The protocol was immunoSEQ multiplex PCR, while the TCRdb copy is restricted to in-frame clones and leaves out a portion. Among 1.5 million to 1.9 million clones, approximately 98% were seen once, and the ten largest hold approximately 0.44%. What was sequenced was naive CD4+ T cells sorted from blood. These TCRs come from a man aged 25 to 40 in good health. CDR3s include the opening cysteine and the closing phenylalanine or tryptophan. A D gene is named only where the DNA matches it firmly. Not all rows give a size; the values are once, few, many and, for expanded clones, a class.

TRBV11-2,TRBJ2-4,TRBD2,-,CASSLVPRGGTAKNIQYF,TGTGCCAGCAGCTTAGTTCCACGGGGGGGAACGGCCAAAAACATTCAGTACTTC
TRBV13,TRBJ2-1,-,-,CASSLRSPADEQFF,TGTGCCAGCAGCTTACGTTCTCCCGCGGATGAGCAGTTCTTC
TRBV19,TRBJ2-3,-,once,CASSIAGATDTQYF,TGTGCCAGTAGTATTGCGGGCGCCACAGATACGCAGTATTTT
TRBV29-1,TRBJ2-4,TRBD1,-,CSAPGTGKNIQYF,TGCAGCGCTCCCGGGACAGGCAAAAACATTCAGTACTTC
TRBV9,TRBJ1-3,TRBD1,-,CASSGTGGNTIYF,TGTGCCAGCAGCGGGACAGGGGGAAACACCATATATTTT
TRBV5-5,TRBJ1-1,-,-,CASSLSFGANTEAFF,TGTGCCAGCAGCTTGTCATTCGGAGCGAACACTGAAGCTTTCTTT
TRBV6-1,TRBJ2-2,-,-,CASSYYGELFF,TGTGCCAGCAGTTATTACGGGGAGCTGTTTTTT
TRBV28,TRBJ2-1,-,-,CASRPPAVNEQFF,TGTGCCAGCAGACCCCCCGCGGTCAATGAGCAGTTCTTC
TRBV7-2,TRBJ2-1,TRBD1,-,CASSGGQGSDEQFF,TGTGCCAGCAGCGGGGGACAGGGGTCCGATGAGCAGTTCTTC
TRBV11-3,TRBJ2-2,-,-,CASSLNSWGTTGELFF,TGTGCCAGCAGCTTGAATAGTTGGGGCACCACCGGGGAGCTGTTTTTT
TRBV6-4,TRBJ1-2,TRBD1,-,CASSPTRTGGAYGYTF,TGTGCCAGCAGCCCCACCCGGACAGGGGGCGCCTATGGCTACACCTTC
TRBV18,TRBJ2-7,-,-,CASSPPNGSRYEQYF,TGTGCCAGCTCACCACCGAACGGGAGTCGCTACGAGCAGTACTTC
TRBV5-1,TRBJ1-4,-,-,CASSSAVTNEKLFF,TGCGCCAGCAGCTCGGCTGTTACTAATGAAAAACTGTTTTTT
TRBV9,TRBJ1-1,-,-,CASSPFTGVHTEAFF,TGTGCCAGCAGCCCATTCACCGGGGTCCACACTGAAGCTTTCTTT
TRBV11-2,TRBJ2-1,-,-,CASSLGGMSRYNEQFF,TGTGCCAGCAGCTTAGGGGGAATGAGCCGTTACAATGAGCAGTTCTTC
TRBV9,TRBJ2-3,-,-,CASSVYADTQYF,TGTGCCAGCAGCGTGTACGCAGATACGCAGTATTTT
TRBV5-4,TRBJ1-1,-,-,CASSLAGGLNTEAFF,TGTGCCAGCAGCTTGGCCGGGGGACTGAACACTGAAGCTTTCTTT
TRBV6-5,TRBJ2-3,TRBD2,-,CASSRRTSADTQYF,TGTGCCAGCAGCCGCAGGACTAGCGCAGATACGCAGTATTTT
TRBV27,TRBJ2-7,-,-,CASIRSAGSSYEQYF,TGTGCCAGCATCCGTTCGGCGGGGAGCTCCTACGAGCAGTACTTC
TRBV5-1,TRBJ1-5,-,-,CASSHGERGNQPQHF,TGCGCCAGCAGCCACGGGGAGCGAGGCAATCAGCCCCAGCATTTT
TRBV10-2,TRBJ1-5,-,-,CASSEGPNQPQHF,TGCGCCAGCAGCGAGGGGCCTAATCAGCCCCAGCATTTT
TRBV6-6,TRBJ2-6,-,-,CASSGHVAGANVLTF,TGTGCCAGCAGTGGCCATGTGGCTGGGGCCAACGTCCTGACTTTC
TRBV18,TRBJ2-7,-,-,CASSPAGGPYEQYF,TGTGCCAGCTCACCGGCCGGAGGACCCTACGAGCAGTACTTC
TRBV2,TRBJ2-7,TRBD1,-,CASTRGQGYEQYF,TGTGCCAGCACTAGGGGACAGGGCTACGAGCAGTACTTC
TRBV7-2,TRBJ2-3,-,-,CASSSVDTQYF,TGTGCCAGCAGTTCGGTCGATACGCAGTATTTT
TRBV18,TRBJ2-5,TRBD1,-,CASSPQQGAGKTQYF,TGTGCCAGCTCACCACAACAGGGGGCTGGAAAGACCCAGTACTTC
TRBV9,TRBJ1-2,-,-,CASSAYPTSRGYTF,TGTGCCAGCAGCGCTTATCCAACTTCAAGGGGCTACACCTTC
TRBV10-2,TRBJ1-5,-,-,CASSESGGGNQPQHF,TGCGCCAGCAGTGAGTCCGGAGGGGGCAATCAGCCCCAGCATTTT
TRBV5-6,TRBJ2-7,-,-,CASSLVGYEQYF,TGTGCCAGCAGCTTGGTAGGCTACGAGCAGTACTTC